Each of the 18 T cell receptor beta chains below was sequenced from the same sample in a study of blood T cells in healthy people across ages. Through a sample-barcoded 5' primer and a J-beta primer mix, a second PCR was run for roughly 6 to 12 cycles. In TCRdb, the 5' RACE reads were re-called with MiXCR into one record per CDR3 protein. Of some 790,000 distinct CDR3 sequences listed, roughly 26% were seen once; the top ten hold roughly 17%. The sequencing input was blood. These receptors originate from an elderly woman in good health.

This clonotype showed up just a few times. The CDR3 loop is CASVRTLGVGETQYF. CDR3 DNA: TGCGCCAGCGTAAGGACCTTAGGGGTGGGAGAGACCCAGTACTTC. The chain is built from TRBV5-1 and TRBJ2-5; a weak D match, TRBD1 (5 bases). The CDR3 is made up of 15 amino acids. V gave up 7 bases and J gave up 4 bases, with 20 bases separating them. Germline V lookup: CDR1 SGHRS, CDR2 YFSETQ.

Note on this clonotype: Its ends do not fully match the called genes, so a read error is possible. The chain joins TRBV7-7 to TRBJ2-1; tentative D call: TRBD2 (6 bases). The germline gives CDR1 SSHAT, CDR2 FNYEAQ (reference sequence). CDR3 length: 15 residues. CDR3 loop: CASSSGTGPYDEQFF. The DNA of the CDR3 is TGTGCCAGCAGCTCCGGGACTGGCCCCTACGATGAGCAGTTCTTC.

This clonotype was counted many times. The genes are TRBV5-1 and TRBJ2-5; 9 bases agree with TRBD2. The germline V gene has CDR1 SGHRS and CDR2 YFSETQ. Trimming cost V 5 bases and J 5 bases; bases outside gene matches: 10. The CDR3 extends over 15 amino acids. CDR3 sequence reads: CASRSAGGPAETQYF. As DNA, the CDR3 is TGCGCCAGCAGATCGGCGGGGGGGCCGGCGGAGACCCAGTACTTC.

This clonotype showed up many times. This rearrangement joins TRBV10-2 to TRBJ2-5; weak D call: TRBD2 (5 bases). In germline, CDR1 is WSHSY, CDR2 SAAADI. This CDR3 has 13 residues. Trimming removed 7 bases from V and 0 bases from J, with 9 bases in between. The chain's CDR3 is CASTAGNQETQYF. The CDR3 DNA reads TGCGCCAGCACCGCGGGCAACCAAGAGACCCAGTACTTC.

This clonotype was seen repeatedly, ten times or more. CDR3: CSVGYGEGKETQYF. The CDR3 DNA sequence: TGCAGCGTTGGGTACGGAGAAGGCAAAGAGACCCAGTACTTC. The V gene is TRBV29-1, the J gene TRBJ2-5; D ambiguous. The CDR3 has 14 amino acids. Looked up from germline, CDR1 is SQVTM and CDR2 is ANQGSEA. Deletions cut 4 bases from V and 3 bases from J, with 15 bases between.

This chain links TRBV10-3 with TRBJ1-3; D remains ambiguous. Germline assignment: CDR1 ENHRY and CDR2 SYGVKD. With 7 bases removed from V and 2 bases from J, the gap between germline ends came to 9 bases. This CDR3 region has 13 residues. The CDR3: CAINPGPGNTIYF. For the CDR3, the DNA is TGTGCCATCAACCCAGGACCTGGAAACACCATATATTTT.

About this clonotype itself: A much larger clone differs by one base, so this may be a read error. The chain carries TRBV5-1 and TRBJ2-5, with D perhaps TRBD1 or TRBD2 (5 bases each). This CDR3 has 15 amino acids. The germline V and J ends were trimmed by 6 bases and 4 bases, with 19 bases remaining between them. CDR1 is SGHRS and CDR2 is YFSETQ in the germline V gene. In DNA, the CDR3 is TGCGCCAGCAACGGAGCCATCGGGGCGCGAGAGACCCAGTACTTC. This encodes CASNGAIGARETQYF.

This clonotype was seen many times. This chain connects TRBV20-1 to TRBJ1-6; maybe TRBD1 (5 bases). Germline assignment: CDR1 DFQATT and CDR2 SNEGSKA (reference sequence). The CDR3 loop spans 13 amino acids. V gave up 0 bases and J gave up 9 bases, with 9 bases separating them. CDR3 protein: CSARETVGSPLHF. DNA for the CDR3: TGCAGTGCTAGAGAGACAGTGGGTTCACCCCTCCACTTT.

This clonotype showed up many times. The V call is TRBV6-5, the J call TRBJ2-3, with a weak D call TRBD2 (5 bases). V was shortened by 7 bases and J by 7 bases, with 15 bases between the two germline ends. CDR3 length equals 13 residues. The germline gives CDR1 MNHEY, CDR2 SVGAGI. The CDR3 DNA is TGTGCCAGCACCCAACTAGTTCCCTATACGCAGTATTTT. Translation: CASTQLVPYTQYF.

The CDR3 coding sequence is TGCGCCAGCAGCCAGAGGGTCGAGGGAGGGACACCCCTCCACTTT. Its protein product is CASSQRVEGGTPLHF. The chain couples TRBV4-1 to TRBJ1-6; no clear D. V lost 3 bases and J lost 11, with 17 bases in between. The CDR3 is 15 amino acids. Germline lookup yields CDR1 MGHRA and CDR2 YSYEKL.

This clonotype was found a few times. A much larger clone differs by one base, so this may be a read error. V and J are TRBV12-3 or TRBV12-4 and TRBJ2-1, with 12 bases aligning to TRBD2. The closer fit of TRBJ2-7 to the DNA end suggests the J call may be wrong. CDR3 length equals 16 residues. The CDR3 bases are TGTGCCAGCACCCCGGGACTAGCGGGCTCCTACAATGAGCAGTACTTC. Protein product: CASTPGLAGSYNEQYF.

The rearrangement uses TRBV3-1 and TRBJ1-2, with 8 bases matching TRBD1. Germline V CDR1 and CDR2: LGHDT, YNNKEL (reference sequence). The CDR3 has 16 residues. The V gene end was trimmed by 3 bases and the J gene end by 8 bases; junction bases not matched to a gene: 14. CDR3 loop: CASSQPDRALAGGYTF. DNA of the CDR3: TGTGCCAGCAGCCAGCCGGACAGGGCCCTAGCTGGCGGCTACACCTTC.

The V call is TRBV11-3, the J call TRBJ2-5; TRBD1 matches 10 bases. The CDR3 is made up of 15 amino acids. J lost 11 bases, V lost 5 bases, and 14 bases had no gene match. The germline CDR1 and CDR2 sequences are SGHNT and YENEEA. The CDR3 here is CASSPGQGSRGVQYF. The CDR3 DNA reads as TGTGCCAGCAGCCCGGGACAGGGGTCTAGAGGCGTTCAGTACTTC.

This clonotype appeared many times. The CDR3 DNA reads TGTGCCAGCAGCTTTTACCGACAGAATTCACCCCTCCACTTT. Translation gives CASSFYRQNSPLHF. The chain is built from TRBV7-2 and TRBJ1-6, with D perhaps TRBD1 (5 bases). The CDR3 totals 14 residues. The germline V gene has CDR1 SGHTA and CDR2 FQGNSA. V lost 3 bases and J lost 7, with 10 bases in between.

This chain links TRBV12-3 or TRBV12-4 with TRBJ2-3, with D unresolved. Trimming took 1 base from V and 6 from J, leaving 11 bases between them. The CDR3 loop spans 14 amino acids. This chain's CDR3 is CASSLGMVGDTQYF. Here the CDR3 DNA reads TGTGCCAGCAGTTTAGGGATGGTTGGGGATACGCAGTATTTT.

The count of this clonotype is one. The chain carries TRBV12-3 or TRBV12-4 and TRBJ2-3; the match to TRBD2 covers 10 bases. Trimming removed 1 base from V and 7 bases from J; junction bases left unmatched: 14. The CDR3 has 18 amino acids. The DNA for the CDR3 is TGTGCCAGCAGTTTAGTGTCTCTGTCTAGCGGGAGTGCTAATACGCAGTATTTT. It specifies CASSLVSLSSGSANTQYF.

This clonotype was seen ten or more times. The rearrangement links TRBV11-2 to TRBJ2-1, with TRBD1 as a possible D gene (5 bases). CDR3 length: 15 amino acids. Germline V lookup: CDR1 SGHAT, CDR2 FQNNGV. Trimming shortened V by 5 bases and J by 4 bases, and 15 bases separated the two germline ends. This chain's CDR3 is CASSRGTGLYNEQFF. The CDR3 DNA follows: TGTGCCAGCAGCCGCGGAACAGGCCTTTACAATGAGCAGTTCTTC.

This clonotype was seen at least ten times. The CDR3 DNA reads as TGTGCCAGCAGCTTGCCCACCAGACTAGCCGGCGGGGGTGAGCAGTTCTTC. Residues: CASSLPTRLAGGGEQFF. J is TRBJ2-1 and V is TRBV5-4; 7 nucleotides match TRBD2. There are 17 residues in the CDR3. After removal of 1 base from V and 9 bases from J, the junction contained 16 bases not matched to a gene. Looked up from germline, CDR1 is SGHNT and CDR2 is YYREEE (reference sequence).